One sample yielded the 14 T cell receptor beta chains listed below, sequenced in a study of sequential checkpoint blockade in melanoma (dated by TCRdb to the late 2010s). Reading the label with the study, this specimen's treatment or condition is: randomized to nivolumab then ipilimumab (arm A) or the reverse (arm B). Library creation used the immunoSEQ multiplex PCR assay. TCRdb retrieved this table from immuneACCESS and kept in-frame rearrangements only. Not all clones are present; in checked studies, unresolved V genes account for under half, and no reason is known for the remainder. The sample yields more than 5,500 clones; about 25% were counted once. Approximately 8.7% of the sample rests with the top ten. Here the sequenced sample was tumor tissue (inferred from file names), taken from a patient given nivolumab and ipilimumab in sequence. The source is a human donor with melanoma.

This clone appeared many times. The chain recombines TRBV23-1 with TRBJ1-1; possibly TRBD1 for D (5 bases). TRBV23-1 is an ORF, and what it does is uncertain. This CDR3 contains 13 residues. Trimming cost V 6 bases and J 8 bases, with 16 bases left between them. Written as DNA, the CDR3 is TGCGCCAGCAGCTTTAGTGCGAACAGGGAAGCTTTCTTT. It yields the protein CASSFSANREAFF.

The chain has TRBV7-5 and TRBJ2-3; TRBD1, as called in the table, went unchecked against the DNA. TRBV7-5 is a known pseudogene. The CDR3 length is 16 residues. CDR3 loop: CASSQRQGARTDTQYF. The CDR3 nucleotides are TGTGCCAGCAGCCAACGACAGGGGGCCCGCACAGATACGCAGTATTTT.

There are many counts of this clone. At one end the junction does not follow the germline gene, possibly because of a read error. This sequence joins TRBV6-1 and TRBJ1-3; no clear D gene. This CDR3 region has 14 residues. CDR1 is MNHNS, CDR2 SASEGT, per germline. CDR3 residues: CAISEGGAGNTIYF. CDR3 coding DNA: TGTGCCATCAGTGAAGGAGGAGCCGGAAACACCATATATTTT.

There are a few counts of this clone. CDR3 residues: CASSQLLAGGSYEQYV. Here the CDR3 DNA reads TGTGCCAGCAGCCAATTACTAGCGGGAGGTTCCTACGAGCAGTACGTC. The V gene is TRBV11-3, the J gene TRBJ2-7; 12 bases are shared with TRBD2. CDR3 length: 16 amino acids. CDR1 is SGHNT and CDR2 is YENEEA in the germline V gene. After removal of 5 bases from V and 1 base from J, the junction contained 6 bases not matched to a gene.

This clone is categorized as medium-sized. The rearrangement uses TRBV9 and TRBJ1-4, with D hard to call. CDR3 size: 14 residues. Germline CDR1 SGDLS, CDR2 YYNGEE. V was clipped by 0 bases and J by 4 bases, with 7 bases between them. The CDR3 DNA sequence: TGTGCCAGCAGCGTAGGGTTTTATAATGAAAAACTGTTTTTT. Encoded protein: CASSVGFYNEKLFF.

This clone has ten or more counts. This chain uses TRBV6-8 with TRBJ2-3; TRBD2 agrees at 9 bases. Germline assignment: CDR1 MNHGY and CDR2 SAAAGT. The CDR3 runs to 18 residues. With V trimmed by 2 bases and J by 4 bases, 13 bases remained unmatched. The CDR3 DNA reads as TGTGCCAGCAGTTACACCCCCCCTAGCGGGGCCCTTCCAGATACGCAGTATTTT. This encodes CASSYTPPSGALPDTQYF.

Remarks on this clone: Other DNA sequences in the sample encode the same CDR3. The chain couples TRBV9 to TRBJ2-3, with 8 positions matching TRBD2. Per germline, CDR1 SGDLS and CDR2 YYNGEE. This CDR3 region has 15 residues. The trim removed 1 base at V and 2 bases at J, leaving 3 bases unmatched. CDR3 in amino acids: CASSVTSGYTDTQYF. The CDR3 DNA reads as TGTGCCAGCAGCGTAACTAGCGGCTACACAGATACGCAGTATTTT.

In this sample, this clone turned up a few times. The rearrangement links TRBV11-3 to TRBJ2-5, with 13 bases that match TRBD2. Per germline, CDR1 SGHNT and CDR2 YENEEA. With V trimmed by 5 bases and J by 5 bases, 8 bases remained unmatched. The CDR3 contains 16 residues. The CDR3 region is CASSDAGLAGLETQYF. Here the CDR3 DNA reads TGTGCCAGCAGCGACGCGGGACTAGCGGGATTGGAGACCCAGTACTTC.

Many counts were recorded for this clone. CDR3 nucleotide sequence: TGTGCCAGCAGCGTGGGACTAGCGGAATCCTACGAGCAGTACGTC. Protein product: CASSVGLAESYEQYV. V gene TRBV11-3 combines with J gene TRBJ2-7; 11 bases align to TRBD2. This CDR3 has 15 residues. Trimming at V came to 5 bases and at J to 1 base, leaving 4 bases not matched to a gene. Germline-derived CDR1 and CDR2 are SGHNT and YENEEA.

The gene calls are TRBV6-1 and TRBJ1-2; unclear D gene. The V gene lost 1 base and the J gene lost 4 bases, with 10 bases spanning the gap. Germline V gene data show CDR1 as MNHNS and CDR2 as SASEGT. This CDR3 region has 14 residues. The CDR3, as DNA: TGTGCCAGCAGTGAAGGACCTAGTGGCTATGGCTACACCTTC. The encoded protein is CASSEGPSGYGYTF.

V is TRBV6-8 and J is TRBJ2-1, with 11 positions matching TRBD2. The CDR3 length is 15 residues. J gave up 9 bases and V 6 bases, and 10 bases lay outside the gene matches. Germline V CDR1 and CDR2: MNHGY, SAAAGT. The CDR3 here is CASRDLAGGFGEQFF. The CDR3 bases are TGTGCCAGCAGGGACCTAGCGGGAGGTTTCGGTGAGCAGTTCTTC.

This clone was seen just once. The chain couples TRBV18 to TRBJ1-1; 8 positions match TRBD1. The germline CDR1 and CDR2 sequences are KGHSH and LQKENI. Trimming took 6 bases from V and 4 from J; bases not matched to a gene: 10. This CDR3 has 15 residues. The CDR3 DNA follows: TGTGCCAGCTCGTTGCAGGGGGCGCAGGGCACTGAAGCTTTCTTT. Translation gives CASSLQGAQGTEAFF.

In this sample, this clone turned up a few times. The V call is TRBV9, the J call TRBJ2-2, with D perhaps matching TRBD2 (6 bases). Germline V gene sequence: CDR1 SGDLS, CDR2 YYNGEE. The CDR3 extends over 14 amino acids. The V gene lost 2 bases and the J gene lost 3 bases, with 8 bases spanning the gap. The CDR3 loop reads CASSVSGDTGELFF. In DNA form, the CDR3 reads TGTGCCAGCAGCGTGTCGGGAGACACCGGGGAGCTGTTTTTT.

The sample holds many counts of this clone. The chain recombines TRBV29-1 with TRBJ1-2; no clear D gene. This CDR3 has 11 amino acids. V lost 4 bases, J lost 10 bases, and 13 bases lay in between. Germline V gene data show CDR1 as SQVTM and CDR2 as ANQGSEA. The CDR3 sequence is CSVGKSGDYTF. CDR3 coding DNA: TGCAGCGTTGGTAAATCCGGAGACTACACCTTC.